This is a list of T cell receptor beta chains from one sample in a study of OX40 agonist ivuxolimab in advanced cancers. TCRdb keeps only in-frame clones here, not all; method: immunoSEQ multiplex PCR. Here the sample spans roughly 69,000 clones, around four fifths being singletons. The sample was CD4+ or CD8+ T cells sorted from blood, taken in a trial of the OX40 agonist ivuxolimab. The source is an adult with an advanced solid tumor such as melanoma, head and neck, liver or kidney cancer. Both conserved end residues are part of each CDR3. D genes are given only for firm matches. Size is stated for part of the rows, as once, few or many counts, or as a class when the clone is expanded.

TGTGCCAGCTCACCACCCTATCCTTCACCCCTCCACTTT,CASSPPYPSPLHF,TRBV18,-,-,TRBJ1-6,13
TGTGCCAGCAGCGCAAACAGGGCGGATACGCAGTATTTT,CASSANRADTQYF,TRBV7-3,-,-,TRBJ2-3,13
TGTGCCAGCAGCTTAACGGAGACAGGGAAGCAGTTCTTC,CASSLTETGKQFF,TRBV7-9,TRBD1,-,TRBJ2-1,13
TGTGCCAGCAGCTCAACAGTGACCGGGGAGCTGTTTTTT,CASSSTVTGELFF,TRBV11-2,-,-,TRBJ2-2,13
TGTGCTAGCAGCTTAGTATCGGGTGAGGGAGAGACCCAGTACTTC,CASSLVSGEGETQYF,TRBV7-7,-,-,TRBJ2-5,15
TGTGCCAGCAGCTTTAGCGGGAGTTCTGACGAGCAGTACTTC,CASSFSGSSDEQYF,TRBV9,TRBD2,-,TRBJ2-7,14
TGTGCCAGCAGTGAAAAGGGAGGGGATCAGCCCCAGCATTTT,CASSEKGGDQPQHF,TRBV2,-,few,TRBJ1-5,14
TGTGCCAGCAGTGAATACGGGGGGCGCGAGCAGTACTTC,CASSEYGGREQYF,TRBV25-1,-,-,TRBJ2-7,13
TGTGCCAGCAGCATGGGGCCCGATCAGCCCCAGCATTTT,CASSMGPDQPQHF,TRBV5-6,-,-,TRBJ1-5,13
TGTGCCAACAGTCTGACAGGGGCCTTCGCGAACACCGGGGAGCTGTTTTTT,CANSLTGAFANTGELFF,TRBV2,TRBD1,-,TRBJ2-2,17
TGCGCCAGCAGCCAAGGTCAGTTCCAGCCCCAGCATTTT,CASSQGQFQPQHF,TRBV4-1,-,-,TRBJ1-5,13
TGTGCCAGCAGTGCGGGACGGAGTTCCTCTGGGGCCAACGTCCTGACTTTC,CASSAGRSSSGANVLTF,TRBV2,-,once,TRBJ2-6,17
TGTGCCAAGGGGGTACATTACTACGAGCAGTACTTC,CAKGVHYYEQYF,TRBV11-3,-,-,TRBJ2-7,12
TGTGCCAGCAGTGATATGTGGGGCTCTGGGGCCAACGTCCTGACTTTC,CASSDMWGSGANVLTF,TRBV6-4,-,-,TRBJ2-6,16
TGCGCCAGCAGCCAAGTAAACGCTCGTCCCGCTGAAGCTTTCTTT,CASSQVNARPAEAFF,TRBV4-1,-,-,TRBJ1-1,15
TGTGCCTGGAGTGTAGTCCCCGGGGATACGCAGTATTTT,CAWSVVPGDTQYF,TRBV30,-,-,TRBJ2-3,13
TGCGCCAGCAGCTCCGGCGGAGGGACCGGGGAGCTGTTTTTT,CASSSGGGTGELFF,TRBV5-1,-,-,TRBJ2-2,14
TGCGCCAGCAGCTTGGCCAGTTTTCGAGAGACCCAGTACTTC,CASSLASFRETQYF,TRBV5-1,-,few,TRBJ2-5,14
TGTGCCAGCAGTTTCTCTCTTCGTTCCGGGAGGAACACTGAAGCTTTCTTT,CASSFSLRSGRNTEAFF,TRBV27,-,-,TRBJ1-1,17
TGTGCCATCAGACCTCAGGGGGGACACACTGAAGCTTTCTTT,CAIRPQGGHTEAFF,TRBV10-3,TRBD1,-,TRBJ1-1,14
TGCGCCAGCAGCTTGGCAGGGGGAGCTCTCTCCTTCACAGATACGCAGTATTTT,CASSLAGGALSFTDTQYF,TRBV5-1,TRBD1,once,TRBJ2-3,18
TGTGCCAGCAGCGAGGGGGGACTAGCGTGGAACATTCAGTACTTC,CASSEGGLAWNIQYF,TRBV9,TRBD2,-,TRBJ2-4,15
TGTGCCAGCAGTTTATCCTACCAGGCTTCCAACACCATATATTTT,CASSLSYQASNTIYF,TRBV28,-,-,TRBJ1-3,15
TGTGCCAGCAGTCCCCGAATAGCGGGAGGTTTGAAGTATTTT,CASSPRIAGGLKYF,TRBV7-3,TRBD2,-,TRBJ2-3,14
TGCGCCAGCAGCTTGGAACAGTTGAATAATTCACCCCTCCACTTT,CASSLEQLNNSPLHF,TRBV5-1,-,few,TRBJ1-6,15
TGCGCCAGCAGCCAATACTTTGGTAGCGGGGGCCGGGAGACCCAGTACTTC,CASSQYFGSGGRETQYF,TRBV4-1,TRBD2,-,TRBJ2-5,17
TGTGCCAGCAGCGCCTCCGGGACTAGCGCCGAAGAGCAGTACTTC,CASSASGTSAEEQYF,TRBV7-2,TRBD2,-,TRBJ2-7,15
TGTGCCAGCAGTGAACGGGGGAACTCCTACAATGAGCAGTTCTTC,CASSERGNSYNEQFF,TRBV2,-,-,TRBJ2-1,15
TGCGCCAGCAGCTTGGGTCCCGGGACAGAGCAAGAGACCCAGTACTTC,CASSLGPGTEQETQYF,TRBV5-1,TRBD1,-,TRBJ2-5,16
TGTGCCAGCAGCCCACCGGGGCGGCCTTACAATGAGCAGTTCTTC,CASSPPGRPYNEQFF,TRBV7-3,-,-,TRBJ2-1,15
TGTGCCTGGCAGGGCTCCTACGAGCAGTACTTC,CAWQGSYEQYF,TRBV30,-,-,TRBJ2-7,11
TGTGCCAGCAGCTTAGTCGGGGGCCTAAACTCCTACAATGAGCAGTTCTTC,CASSLVGGLNSYNEQFF,TRBV7-8,-,-,TRBJ2-1,17
TGTGCCAGCAGTTTAGGGACAAAGTACGAGCAGTACTTC,CASSLGTKYEQYF,TRBV28,-,-,TRBJ2-7,13
TGTGCCTTGCAAGAGGGTCTGCAGTACTTC,CALQEGLQYF,TRBV30,-,few,TRBJ2-7,10
TGTGCCAGCAAAAGCAGCGCAGGGGGCTTTGGCTACACCTTC,CASKSSAGGFGYTF,TRBV2,TRBD1,-,TRBJ1-2,14
TGCGCCAGCAGCCTGCTGCCCGGAAACACCATATATTTT,CASSLLPGNTIYF,TRBV4-1,-,once,TRBJ1-3,13
TGTGCCAGTAGACGTCGTAATTCACCCCTCCACTTT,CASRRRNSPLHF,TRBV19,-,-,TRBJ1-6,12
TGTGCCAGCAGCTCACCGGACATCCTTGGAACTGAAGCTTTCTTT,CASSSPDILGTEAFF,TRBV5-6,-,-,TRBJ1-1,15
TGCGCCAGCAGCTTGAATACCGACGAGCAGTACTTC,CASSLNTDEQYF,TRBV5-1,-,-,TRBJ2-7,12
TGTGCCAGCAGCCCAAGGGAGGTGGGACCTCAAGTAGGAGAGACCCAGTACTTC,CASSPREVGPQVGETQYF,TRBV7-9,-,once,TRBJ2-5,18
TGTGCCAGCAGCTCGCCGACAGGGAATGGCTACACCTTC,CASSSPTGNGYTF,TRBV7-3,TRBD1,few,TRBJ1-2,13
TGTGCCAGCAGCATCGCTGCTAACTATGGCTACACCTTC,CASSIAANYGYTF,TRBV6-5,-,-,TRBJ1-2,13
TGTGCCAGCAGTGACCCCCCAGGGGGGGCCTACGAGCAGTACTTC,CASSDPPGGAYEQYF,TRBV2,-,once,TRBJ2-7,15
TGTGCCAGCAGCTTCGGCGGTTCGAACACCGGGGAGCTGTTTTTT,CASSFGGSNTGELFF,TRBV7-3,-,-,TRBJ2-2,15
TGTGCCAGCAGTTTATCCCTACAGGGGATAGACGAGCAGTACTTC,CASSLSLQGIDEQYF,TRBV27,TRBD1,-,TRBJ2-7,15
TGTGCCAGTAGCAACGCCCTCCGTGGAGATTACGAGCAGTACTTC,CASSNALRGDYEQYF,TRBV19,-,-,TRBJ2-7,15